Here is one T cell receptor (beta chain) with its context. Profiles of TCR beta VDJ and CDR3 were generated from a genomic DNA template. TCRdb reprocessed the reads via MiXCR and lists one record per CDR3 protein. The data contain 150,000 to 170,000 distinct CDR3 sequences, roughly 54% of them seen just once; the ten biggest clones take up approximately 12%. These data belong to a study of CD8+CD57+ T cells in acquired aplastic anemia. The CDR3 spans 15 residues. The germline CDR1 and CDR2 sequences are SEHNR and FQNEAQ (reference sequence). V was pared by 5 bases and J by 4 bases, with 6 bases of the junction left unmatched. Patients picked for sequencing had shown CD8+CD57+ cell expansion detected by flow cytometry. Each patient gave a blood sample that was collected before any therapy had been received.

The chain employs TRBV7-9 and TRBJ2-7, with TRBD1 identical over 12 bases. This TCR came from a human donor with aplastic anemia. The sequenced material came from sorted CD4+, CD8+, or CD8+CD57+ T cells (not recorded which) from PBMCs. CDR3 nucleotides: TGTGCCAGCAGCAGGGGACAGGGGGCGCTTTACGAGCAGTACTTC. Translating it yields CASSRGQGALYEQYF.